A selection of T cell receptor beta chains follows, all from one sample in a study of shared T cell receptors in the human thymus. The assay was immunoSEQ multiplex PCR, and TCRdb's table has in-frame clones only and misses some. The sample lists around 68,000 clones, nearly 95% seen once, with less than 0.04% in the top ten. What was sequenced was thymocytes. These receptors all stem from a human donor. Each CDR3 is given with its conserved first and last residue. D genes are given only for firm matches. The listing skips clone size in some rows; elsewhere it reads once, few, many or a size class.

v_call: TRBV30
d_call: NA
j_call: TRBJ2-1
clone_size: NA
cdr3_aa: CAWSSGRHPPNEQFF
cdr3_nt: TGTGCCTGGAGTTCGGGCAGGCACCCCCCGAATGAGCAGTTCTTC

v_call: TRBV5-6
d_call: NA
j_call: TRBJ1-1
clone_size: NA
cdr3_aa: CASSCCGGRGNTEAFF
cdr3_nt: TGTGCCAGCAGCTGTTGTGGAGGGAGGGGGAACACTGAAGCTTTCTTT

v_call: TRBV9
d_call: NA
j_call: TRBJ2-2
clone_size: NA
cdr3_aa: CASSLRSQGYWGNTGELFF
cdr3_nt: TGTGCCAGCAGCCTCCGCAGCCAGGGGTATTGGGGGAACACCGGGGAGCTGTTTTTT

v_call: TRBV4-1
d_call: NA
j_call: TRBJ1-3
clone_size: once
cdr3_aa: CASSQVRTDGNTIYF
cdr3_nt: TGCGCCAGCAGCCAAGTTCGGACAGATGGAAACACCATATATTTT

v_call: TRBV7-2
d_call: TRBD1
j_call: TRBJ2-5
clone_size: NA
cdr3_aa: CASTNSGGKETQYF
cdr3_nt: TGTGCCAGCACCAACTCAGGGGGCAAAGAGACCCAGTACTTC

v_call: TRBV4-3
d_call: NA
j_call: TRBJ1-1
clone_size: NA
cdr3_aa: CASSPTRTQKMNTEAFF
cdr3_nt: TGCGCCAGCAGCCCCACGCGCACCCAGAAAATGAACACTGAAGCTTTCTTT

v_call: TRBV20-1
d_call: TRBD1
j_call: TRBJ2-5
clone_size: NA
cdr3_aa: CSASTGGTQYF
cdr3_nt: TGCAGTGCCAGCACAGGGGGGACCCAGTACTTC

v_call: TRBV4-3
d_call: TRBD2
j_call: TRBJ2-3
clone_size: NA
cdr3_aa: CASSQENGLAGGQDTQYF
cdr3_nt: TGCGCCAGCAGCCAAGAAAATGGACTAGCGGGGGGGCAAGATACGCAGTATTTT

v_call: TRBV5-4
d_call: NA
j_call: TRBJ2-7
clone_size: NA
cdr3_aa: CASSLGARIRAFASGNF
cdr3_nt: NA

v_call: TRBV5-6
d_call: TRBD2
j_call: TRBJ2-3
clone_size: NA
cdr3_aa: CASSWGLAGRVTDTQYF
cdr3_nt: TGTGCCAGCAGCTGGGGACTAGCGGGGAGGGTGACAGATACGCAGTATTTT

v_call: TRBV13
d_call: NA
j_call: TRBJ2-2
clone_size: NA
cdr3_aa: CASSTRSSGELFF
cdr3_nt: TGTGCCAGCAGCACCCGGTCCTCCGGGGAGCTGTTTTTT

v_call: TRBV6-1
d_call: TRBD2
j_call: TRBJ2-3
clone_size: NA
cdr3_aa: CASRRDGGEDTQYF
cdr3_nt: TGTGCCAGCCGACGGGACGGGGGGGAGGATACGCAGTATTTT

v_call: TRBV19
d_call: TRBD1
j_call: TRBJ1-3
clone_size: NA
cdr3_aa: CASSIHDRGRGNTIYF
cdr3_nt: TGTGCCAGTAGTATTCACGACAGGGGGCGCGGAAACACCATATATTTT

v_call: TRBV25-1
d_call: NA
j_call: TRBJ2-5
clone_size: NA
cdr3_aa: CASSEGAREGETQYF
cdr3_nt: TGTGCCAGCAGTGAGGGAGCCAGGGAAGGAGAGACCCAGTACTTC

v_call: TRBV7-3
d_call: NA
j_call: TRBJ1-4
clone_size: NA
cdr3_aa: CASSPRRTNEKLFF
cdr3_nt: TGTGCCAGCAGCCCACGACGGACTAATGAAAAACTGTTTTTT

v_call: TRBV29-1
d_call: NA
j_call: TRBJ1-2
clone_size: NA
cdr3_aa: CSVERWARDNYGYTF
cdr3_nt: TGCAGCGTTGAAAGGTGGGCCAGGGATAACTATGGCTACACCTTC

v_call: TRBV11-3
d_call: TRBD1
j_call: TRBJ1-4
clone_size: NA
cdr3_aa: CASSLDGSQGTYEKLFF
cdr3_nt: TGTGCCAGCAGCTTAGATGGATCACAGGGGACTTATGAAAAACTGTTTTTT

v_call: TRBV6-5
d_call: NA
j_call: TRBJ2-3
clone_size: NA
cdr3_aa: CASSTGSTDTQYF
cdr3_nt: TGTGCCAGCAGTACCGGGAGCACAGATACGCAGTATTTT

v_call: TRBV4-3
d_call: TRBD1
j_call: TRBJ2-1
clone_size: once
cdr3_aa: CASSLRTGLSPNNEQFF
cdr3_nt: TGCGCCAGCAGCCTTCGGACAGGCCTTTCTCCGAACAATGAGCAGTTCTTC

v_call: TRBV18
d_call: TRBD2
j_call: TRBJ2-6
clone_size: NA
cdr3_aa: CASSPFPGLAGLDLSGANVLTF
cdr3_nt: TGTGCCAGCTCACCATTTCCGGGACTAGCGGGGCTCGACCTCTCTGGGGCCAACGTCCTGACTTTC

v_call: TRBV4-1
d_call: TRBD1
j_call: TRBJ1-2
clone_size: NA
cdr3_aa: CASSHAGTGAYNYGYTF
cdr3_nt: TGCGCCAGCAGCCACGCCGGGACAGGGGCTTATAATTATGGCTACACCTTC

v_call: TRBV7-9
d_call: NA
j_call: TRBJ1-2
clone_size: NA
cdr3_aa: CASSLASELSYGYTF
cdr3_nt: TGTGCCAGCAGCTTGGCCTCGGAGTTGTCCTATGGCTACACCTTC

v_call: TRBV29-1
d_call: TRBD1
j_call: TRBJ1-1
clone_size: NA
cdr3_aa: CSVFARTGGKRNTEAFF
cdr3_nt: TGCAGCGTTTTTGCCAGGACAGGGGGAAAAAGGAACACTGAAGCTTTCTTT

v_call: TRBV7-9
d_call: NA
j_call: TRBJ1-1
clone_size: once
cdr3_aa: CASRFRYKDWNTEAFF
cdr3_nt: TGTGCCAGCAGATTCAGGTACAAAGATTGGAACACTGAAGCTTTCTTT

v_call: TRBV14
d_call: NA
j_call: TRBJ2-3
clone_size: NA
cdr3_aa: CASSQERADTQYF
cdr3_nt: TGTGCCAGCAGCCAAGAGCGGGCAGATACGCAGTATTTT

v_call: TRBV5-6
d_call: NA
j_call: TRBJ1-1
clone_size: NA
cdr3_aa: CASTHLANTEAFF
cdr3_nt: TGTGCCAGCACCCACCTAGCTAACACTGAAGCTTTCTTT

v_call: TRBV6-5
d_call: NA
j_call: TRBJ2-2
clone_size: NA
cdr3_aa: CATIPRRGAHGELFF
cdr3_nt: TGTGCCACCATACCTAGACGGGGGGCCCACGGGGAGCTGTTTTTT

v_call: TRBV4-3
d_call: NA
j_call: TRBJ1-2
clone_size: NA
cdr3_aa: CASSQVAGDRDYGYTF
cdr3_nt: TGCGCCAGCAGCCAAGTCGCCGGGGATCGCGACTATGGCTACACCTTC

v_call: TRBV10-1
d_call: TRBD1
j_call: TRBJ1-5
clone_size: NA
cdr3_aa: CACRAIHTGQSSNQPQHF
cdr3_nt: TGCGCTTGCCGCGCCATCCATACGGGACAGTCAAGCAATCAGCCCCAGCATTTT

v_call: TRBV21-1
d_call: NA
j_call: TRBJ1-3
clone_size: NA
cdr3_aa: CASSKLHRRSGNTIYF
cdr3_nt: TGTGCCAGCAGCAAATTACACAGAAGGTCTGGAAACACCATATATTTT

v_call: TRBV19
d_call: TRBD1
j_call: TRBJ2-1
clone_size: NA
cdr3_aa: CASSKGQKNYNEQFF
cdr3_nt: TGTGCCAGTAGCAAGGGACAGAAAAATTACAATGAGCAGTTCTTC

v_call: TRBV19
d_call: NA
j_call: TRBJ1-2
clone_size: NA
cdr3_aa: CASSMDSYGYTF
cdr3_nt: TGTGCCAGTAGTATGGACAGCTATGGCTACACCTTC

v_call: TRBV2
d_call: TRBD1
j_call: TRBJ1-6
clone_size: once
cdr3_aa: CASKGTGVSPLHF
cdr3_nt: TGTGCCAGCAAAGGGACAGGGGTTTCACCCCTCCACTTT

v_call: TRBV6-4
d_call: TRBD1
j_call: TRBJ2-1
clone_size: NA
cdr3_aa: CASSDVGTGNEQFF
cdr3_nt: TGTGCCAGCAGTGATGTAGGGACAGGGAATGAGCAGTTCTTC

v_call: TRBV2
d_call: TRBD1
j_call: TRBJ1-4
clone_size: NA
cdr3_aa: CASSEKTGERKLFF
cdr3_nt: TGTGCCAGCAGTGAAAAGACAGGGGAACGAAAACTGTTTTTT

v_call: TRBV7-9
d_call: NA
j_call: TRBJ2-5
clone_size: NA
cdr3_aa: CASTHGGGQETQYF
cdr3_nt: TGTGCCAGCACCCACGGGGGCGGACAAGAGACCCAGTACTTC

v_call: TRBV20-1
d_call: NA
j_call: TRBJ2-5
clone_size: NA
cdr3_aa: CSASTQETQYF
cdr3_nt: TGCAGTGCTTCGACGCAAGAGACCCAGTACTTC

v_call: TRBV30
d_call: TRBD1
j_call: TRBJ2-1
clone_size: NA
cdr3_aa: CAWSVQGEQFF
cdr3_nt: TGTGCCTGGAGTGTACAGGGGGAGCAGTTCTTC

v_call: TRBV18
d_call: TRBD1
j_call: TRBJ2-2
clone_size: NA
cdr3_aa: CASSPSRDSKGGELFF
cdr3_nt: TGTGCCAGCTCACCGAGTCGGGACAGCAAGGGCGGGGAGCTGTTTTTT

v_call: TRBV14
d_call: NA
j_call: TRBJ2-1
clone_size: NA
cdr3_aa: CASSLKAVPIPEVEYNEQFF
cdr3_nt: TGTGCCAGCAGTCTCAAGGCGGTTCCCATCCCAGAAGTGGAGTACAATGAGCAGTTCTTC

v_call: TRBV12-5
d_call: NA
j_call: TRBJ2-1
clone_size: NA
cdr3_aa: CASGLTGAYLTSSYNEQFF
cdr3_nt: TGTGCTAGTGGTTTGACGGGGGCCTACCTCACGAGCTCCTACAATGAGCAGTTCTTC

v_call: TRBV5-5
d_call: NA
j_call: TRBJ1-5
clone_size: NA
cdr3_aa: CASSLQVWFSNQPQHF
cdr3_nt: TGTGCCAGCAGCTTGCAAGTTTGGTTTAGCAATCAGCCCCAGCATTTT

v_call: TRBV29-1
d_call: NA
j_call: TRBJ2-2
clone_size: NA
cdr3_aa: CSVWTFPNTGELFF
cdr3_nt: TGCAGCGTATGGACTTTCCCGAACACCGGGGAGCTGTTTTTT

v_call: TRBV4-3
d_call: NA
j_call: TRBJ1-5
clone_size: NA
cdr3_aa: CASSQDRWRNQPQHF
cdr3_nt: TGCGCCAGCAGCCAAGATCGGTGGCGCAATCAGCCCCAGCATTTT

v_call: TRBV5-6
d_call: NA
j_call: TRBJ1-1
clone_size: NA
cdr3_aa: CASSLTAFIGMNTEAFF
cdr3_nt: TGTGCCAGCAGCTTAACGGCCTTCATCGGCATGAACACTGAAGCTTTCTTT